One and the same sample provided the 18 T cell receptor beta chains below, sequenced in a study of T cell repertoires in cytomegalovirus infection. MiXCR was run by TCRdb on the reads, yielding one entry per CDR3 protein. This sample has about 920,000 distinct CDR3 sequences, with about 33% found just once. These TCRs are of unknown antigen specificity. Source: cultured CD8+ T cells from PBMCs, taken from culture after CMV antigen stimulation. These receptors were taken from a human donor in good health (CMV status not recorded). Some clones in this sample may be carry-over from other donors' samples.

This clonotype was seen only a few times. This rearrangement joins TRBV19 to TRBJ2-1; D is possibly TRBD2 (5 bases). Looked up from germline, CDR1 is LNHDA and CDR2 is SQIVND (reference sequence). This CDR3 region has 16 residues. The V end lost 3 bases, the J end lost 5 bases, and 17 bases lay between the germline ends. This CDR3 is CASSMSKRFRNNEQFF. CDR3 DNA sequence: TGTGCCAGTAGTATGTCTAAGCGGTTCAGGAACAATGAGCAGTTCTTC.

There are many counts of this clonotype. This chain connects TRBV7-8 to TRBJ2-3; D remains unclear. The germline V gene encodes CDR1 SGHVS and CDR2 FQNEAQ. The CDR3 is made up of 13 amino acids. Trimming shortened V by 5 bases and J by 2 bases, and 8 bases separated the two germline ends. The CDR3 reads CASSLLNTDTQYF. The CDR3 coding sequence is TGTGCCAGCAGCCTACTTAACACAGATACGCAGTATTTT.

Concerning this clonotype itself: Being one base from a much bigger clone, this may be a read error. V usage is TRBV7-6 and J usage is TRBJ2-7; D remains ambiguous. CDR3 size: 13 residues. Looked up from germline, CDR1 is SGHVS and CDR2 is FNYEAQ. The CDR3 spells CASGFWAGYEQYF. The CDR3 DNA is TGTGCCAGCGGCTTTTGGGCAGGTTACGAGCAGTACTTC. The whole variable domain, remainder taken from reference TRBV7-6 and TRBJ2-7, is GAGVSQSPRYKVTKRGQDVALRCDPISGHVSLYWYRQALGQGPEFLTYFNYEAQQDKSGLPNDRFSAERPEGSISTLTIQRTEQRDSAMYRCASGFWAGYEQYFGPGTRLTVT.

The chain is built from TRBV5-6 and TRBJ1-2; 9 nucleotides line up with TRBD1. The V gene's germline CDR1 is SGHDT and CDR2 YYEEEE. This CDR3 is built from 14 residues. Trimming removed 7 bases from V and 1 base from J; junction bases left unmatched: 5. CDR3 sequence: CASGQGTFNYGYTF. The CDR3 coding sequence is TGTGCCAGCGGACAGGGGACGTTTAACTATGGCTACACCTTC.

This clonotype was counted a few times. The chain has TRBV15 and TRBJ2-1; a possible D gene is TRBD2 (6 bases). CDR3 length equals 15 residues. Trimming took off 4 bases at V and 0 bases at J, with 10 bases between the two ends. Germline CDR1 is LNHNV and CDR2 is YYDKDF (reference sequence). The CDR3 coding sequence is TGTGCCACCAGCATATCCGGGAGCTCCTACAATGAGCAGTTCTTC. It codes for CATSISGSSYNEQFF.

This clonotype has a single count. This rearrangement joins TRBV12-3 or TRBV12-4 to TRBJ2-6; D is undetermined. With 6 bases removed from V and 4 bases from J, the gap between germline ends came to 13 bases. The CDR3 is made up of 15 amino acids. For the CDR3, the DNA is TGTGCCAGCAGGACTTGGGGAATCGGGGCCAACGTCCTGACTTTC. Translated, it gives CASRTWGIGANVLTF.

This clonotype has more than one count but fewer than ten. This rearrangement joins TRBV6-6 to TRBJ2-7; TRBD2 aligns across 7 bases. The length of the CDR3 is 14 residues. Germline loops: CDR1 MNHNY, CDR2 SVGAGI (reference sequence). With V trimmed by 5 bases and J by 0 bases, 4 bases remained unmatched. Here the CDR3 DNA reads TGTGCCAGCAGTGGGGAGGGGTCCTCCTACGAGCAGTACGTC. Translating gives CASSGEGSSYEQYV.

The chain links TRBV9 to TRBJ1-1; possibly TRBD1 for D (6 bases). CDR3 length equals 15 residues. Between the trimmed V and J ends, which lost 0 bases and 2 bases, there was a span of 11 bases. Germline lookup yields CDR1 SGDLS and CDR2 YYNGEE. CDR3 bases: TGTGCCAGCAGCGTAGCTGGGGGGGCTAACACTGAAGCTTTCTTT. Its translation is CASSVAGGANTEAFF.

The chain joins TRBV7-2 to TRBJ2-2; D is unclear. Germline CDR1 reads SGHTA; CDR2 reads FQGNSA. Trimming removed 4 bases at V and 1 base at J, with 10 bases between. The CDR3 is 15 amino acids. The CDR3: CASSSSSMNTGELFF. CDR3 nucleotide sequence: TGTGCCAGCAGCTCCAGCTCGATGAACACCGGGGAGCTGTTTTTT.

The rearrangement joins TRBV27 to TRBJ2-3, with 7 bases that match TRBD2. This CDR3 is built from 14 residues. J gave up 4 bases and V 2 bases, and 3 bases lay outside the gene matches. In germline, CDR1 is MNHEY, CDR2 SMNVEV (reference sequence). The CDR3: CASSLSTSADTQYF. In DNA, the CDR3 is TGTGCCAGCAGTTTAAGTACTAGCGCAGATACGCAGTATTTT.

The CDR3 DNA sequence: TGTGCCAGCAGTTTCAGTGCAGGGACCATGAACACTGAAGCTTTCTTT. It encodes CASSFSAGTMNTEAFF. The V gene is TRBV27, the J gene TRBJ1-1; possible D gene TRBD1, 5 bases. Trimming pared 3 bases from V and 0 bases from J, leaving 14 bases between. Germline V CDR1 and CDR2: MNHEY, SMNVEV (reference sequence). The CDR3 is 16 amino acids.

This rearrangement joins TRBV19 to TRBJ1-4, with no clear D. Trimming removed 7 bases from V and 8 bases from J, with 17 bases in between. Per the germline V gene, CDR1 is LNHDA and CDR2 is SQIVND (reference sequence). This CDR3 region has 14 residues. The CDR3 DNA reads as TGTGCCAGTACCGGCCTGGGTCCCGCGGAAAAACTGTTTTTT. It yields the protein CASTGLGPAEKLFF.

This clonotype occurred a few times. J is TRBJ1-4 and V is TRBV5-4; D gene ambiguous. This CDR3 has 16 residues. The germline V gene has CDR1 SGHNT and CDR2 YYREEE (reference sequence). The germline V and J ends were trimmed by 0 bases and 0 bases, with 9 bases remaining between them. The DNA for the CDR3 is TGTGCCAGCAGCTTGGAGGCAGCAGCAACTAATGAAAAACTGTTTTTT. The encoded protein is CASSLEAAATNEKLFF.

V and J are TRBV19 and TRBJ2-6; TRBD1 aligns across 10 bases. CDR3 size: 16 residues. The V gene's germline CDR1 is LNHDA and CDR2 SQIVND (reference sequence). V was pared by 11 bases and J by 1 base, with 8 bases of the junction left unmatched. Here the CDR3 DNA reads TGTGCCGGGGAAAGGGACAGGGGATCTGGGGCCAACGTCCTGACTTTC. Protein: CAGERDRGSGANVLTF.

V gene TRBV7-9 combines with J gene TRBJ2-4; the match to TRBD1 covers 9 bases. This CDR3 has 17 residues. Germline CDR1 SEHNR, CDR2 FQNEAQ (reference sequence). V gave up 3 bases and J gave up 1 base; unmatched junction bases: 7. The CDR3 is CASSFPMTGGAKNIQYF. DNA for the CDR3: TGTGCCAGCAGCTTTCCCATGACAGGGGGGGCCAAAAACATTCAGTACTTC.

The chain carries TRBV7-3 and TRBJ2-1, with D possibly TRBD2 on 6 matching bases. Germline CDR1 reads SGHTA; CDR2 reads FQGTGA. Deletions cut 1 base from V and 2 bases from J, with 9 bases between. This CDR3 is 15 amino acids long. CDR3: CASSLSTSPYNEQFF. CDR3 coding DNA: TGTGCCAGCAGCTTAAGCACTAGCCCCTACAATGAGCAGTTCTTC.

The chain combines TRBV19 with TRBJ1-2; D unresolved. V lost 3 bases to trimming and J lost 3 bases, with 5 bases between them. The germline CDR1 and CDR2 sequences are LNHDA and SQIVND (reference sequence). The CDR3 extends over 12 amino acids. CDR3 nucleotides: TGTGCCAGTAGTATGCAATACTATGGCTACACCTTC. It encodes CASSMQYYGYTF.

This clonotype showed up just a few times. V usage is TRBV2 and J usage is TRBJ1-1, with TRBD1 as a possible D gene (6 bases). The CDR3 loop spans 14 amino acids. V dropped 6 bases and J dropped 0 bases, with 11 bases sitting between them. Germline V gives CDR1 SNHLY, CDR2 FYNNEI. The CDR3 DNA sequence: TGTGCCAGCAGCTACAGGGCGATGAACACTGAAGCTTTCTTT. Translated: CASSYRAMNTEAFF.